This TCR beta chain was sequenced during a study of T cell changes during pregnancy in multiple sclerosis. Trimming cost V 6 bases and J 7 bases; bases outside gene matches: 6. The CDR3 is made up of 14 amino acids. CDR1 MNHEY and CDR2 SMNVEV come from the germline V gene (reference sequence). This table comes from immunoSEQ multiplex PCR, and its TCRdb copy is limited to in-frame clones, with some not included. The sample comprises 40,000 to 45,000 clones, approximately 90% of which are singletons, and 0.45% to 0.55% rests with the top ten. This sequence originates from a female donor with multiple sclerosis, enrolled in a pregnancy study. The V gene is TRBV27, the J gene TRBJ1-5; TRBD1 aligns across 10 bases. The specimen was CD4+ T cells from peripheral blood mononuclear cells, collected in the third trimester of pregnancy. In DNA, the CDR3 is TGTGCCAGCAGCCCAGACAGGGGGCAGCAGCCCCAGCATTTT. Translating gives CASSPDRGQQPQHF.